These 28 T cell receptor beta chains were all obtained from the same sample, sequenced in a study of HIV-infected children after antiretroviral therapy interruption. Unique molecular identifiers were included in an RNA-based 3' RACE TCR library. A single record per CDR3 protein comes from TCRdb applying MiXCR to the 3' RACE reads. Altogether fewer than 20,000 distinct CDR3 sequences are present, roughly 3.4% being singletons, with the ten largest covering around 5.1%. Indicated treatment: PENTA 11 planned treatment interruption arm or continuous ART arm. Here the sequenced sample was CD45RA+ CD4+ T cells from PBMCs, taken from a donor given antiretroviral therapy, either interrupted or continuous. This sample's subset: naive CD4+ CD45RA+ CD45RO- T cells. These receptors all come from a child between 2 and 17 years old with HIV.

This clonotype was detected many times. The chain links TRBV15 to TRBJ2-1; 8 bases match TRBD2. The trim removed 0 bases at V and 7 bases at J, leaving 8 bases unmatched. This CDR3 contains 16 residues. Germline V lookup: CDR1 LNHNV, CDR2 YYDKDF (reference sequence). CDR3 DNA: TGTGCCACCAGCAGAGATGCCGGGAGGGCGAAAAATGAGCAGTTCTTC. This codes for CATSRDAGRAKNEQFF. Full variable domain (missing parts from reference TRBV15 and TRBJ2-1): DAMVIQNPRYQVTQFGKPVTLSCSQTLNHNVMYWYQQKSSQAPKLLFHYYDKDFNNEADTPDNFQSRRPNTSFCFLDIRSPGLGDTAMYLCATSRDAGRAKNEQFFGPGTRLTVL.

This clonotype has a count of ten or more. The V gene is TRBV5-4, the J gene TRBJ2-3; D is possibly TRBD2 (7 bases). The V end lost 4 bases, the J end lost 6 bases, and 15 bases lay between the germline ends. The CDR3 is 14 amino acids. CDR1 and CDR2 from the germline V gene are SGHNT and YYREEE (reference sequence). Here the CDR3 reads CASSPLGGADTQYF. Here the CDR3 DNA reads TGTGCCAGCAGCCCCTTGGGGGGGGCGGATACGCAGTATTTT.

By frequency in the sample, this clonotype is medium-sized (0.01 to 0.1%). This chain connects TRBV10-1 to TRBJ1-1; TRBD1 agrees at 9 bases. CDR3 size: 14 residues. Trimming cost V 5 bases and J 5 bases; bases outside gene matches: 6. Germline loops: CDR1 WNHNN, CDR2 SYGVQD (reference sequence). CDR3 residues: CASSPNRGQTEAFF. The CDR3 DNA is TGCGCCAGCAGTCCCAACAGGGGGCAAACTGAAGCTTTCTTT.

This clonotype is deemed medium-sized. The chain links TRBV29-1 to TRBJ2-3, with no clear D. With 7 bases removed from V and 3 bases from J, the gap between germline ends came to 20 bases. The CDR3 loop spans 15 amino acids. Germline lookup yields CDR1 SQVTM and CDR2 ANQGSEA. The CDR3 loop is CSAREARMGTDTQYF. The CDR3 region has the DNA TGCAGCGCCCGAGAGGCGCGGATGGGGACAGATACGCAGTATTTT.

This clonotype was seen repeatedly, ten times or more. The chain has TRBV12-3 or TRBV12-4 and TRBJ1-1, with 7 nucleotides matching TRBD1. The CDR3 runs to 17 residues. The V gene end was trimmed by 2 bases and the J gene end by 0 bases; junction bases not matched to a gene: 9. Here the CDR3 reads CASSLSRTGYMNTEAFF. The CDR3 DNA sequence: TGTGCCAGCAGTTTAAGCCGGACAGGCTACATGAACACTGAAGCTTTCTTT.

This clonotype is categorized as medium-sized. V gene TRBV7-2 combines with J gene TRBJ2-7; 10 bases line up with TRBD2. Germline V CDR1 and CDR2: SGHTA, FQGNSA. This CDR3 has 15 amino acids. Losses at the gene ends were 6 bases for V and 1 base for J; bases not matched to a gene: 6. DNA of the CDR3: TGTGCCAGCAGTGCCCTAGCGGGGGCTTCCTACGAGCAGTACTTC. Its translation: CASSALAGASYEQYF.

This clonotype was observed at least ten times. V and J are TRBV5-4 and TRBJ2-5, with D perhaps being TRBD1 or TRBD2 (5 bases each). CDR1 is SGHNT and CDR2 is YYREEE in the germline V gene (reference sequence). There are 14 residues in the CDR3. V gave up 4 bases and J gave up 2 bases, with 12 bases separating them. The CDR3 protein is CASSRETVQETQYF. In DNA form, the CDR3 reads TGTGCCAGCAGCAGGGAGACAGTACAAGAGACCCAGTACTTC.

This clonotype was counted only a few times. This chain links TRBV7-9 with TRBJ1-4; D not resolved. This CDR3 spans 13 amino acids. Trimming shortened V by 6 bases and J by 3 bases, and 8 bases separated the two germline ends. CDR1 is SEHNR, CDR2 FQNEAQ, per germline (reference sequence). The CDR3 here is CASSTGPNEKLFF. For the CDR3, the DNA is TGTGCCAGCAGTACCGGGCCTAATGAAAAACTGTTTTTT.

By share of the sample, this clonotype is medium-sized. The J gene is TRBJ2-3, the V gene TRBV5-1; TRBD1 might be the D (6 bases). Trimming shortened V by 4 bases and J by 2 bases, and 11 bases separated the two germline ends. The CDR3 totals 14 residues. Germline CDR1 is SGHRS and CDR2 is YFSETQ. CDR3 in amino acids: CASSNGQTTDTQYF. As DNA, the CDR3 is TGCGCCAGCAGCAATGGACAGACCACAGATACGCAGTATTTT.

This clonotype was seen repeatedly, ten times or more. The gene calls are TRBV27 and TRBJ2-1; a weak D match, TRBD1 (5 bases). CDR1 MNHEY and CDR2 SMNVEV come from the germline V gene (reference sequence). With 2 bases removed from V and 8 bases from J, the gap between germline ends came to 7 bases. This CDR3 is built from 12 residues. The CDR3 DNA is TGTGCCAGCAGTTTAATAGGGGATGAGCAGTTCTTC. This gives the protein CASSLIGDEQFF.

This clonotype was detected ten times or more. The chain couples TRBV5-1 to TRBJ2-7; 8 nucleotides align to TRBD1. J was trimmed by 6 bases and V by 2 bases; bases with no gene match: 7. Germline CDR1 and CDR2: SGHRS and YFSETQ. This CDR3 has 14 amino acids. CDR3 coding DNA: TGCGCCAGCAGCTTCGAACAGGGGGTGGGCGAGCAGTACTTC. Translated: CASSFEQGVGEQYF.

The chain joins TRBV5-6 to TRBJ1-2; no firm D call. Trimming removed 3 bases at V and 2 bases at J, with 11 bases between. The CDR3 loop spans 14 amino acids. The germline V gene has CDR1 SGHDT and CDR2 YYEEEE. CDR3 sequence reads: CASSWKDLNYGYTF. The CDR3 DNA follows: TGTGCCAGCAGCTGGAAGGATCTCAACTATGGCTACACCTTC.

There are many counts of this clonotype. This chain links TRBV4-2 with TRBJ2-7, with D perhaps TRBD1 (6 bases). Germline loops: CDR1 LGHNA, CDR2 YNFKEQ. CDR3 length: 15 residues. V lost 0 bases and J 10 bases, leaving 19 bases between the germline ends. CDR3 DNA: TGTGCCAGCAGCCAAGATAGGGGGTTCTCCTATGAACAGTACTTC. It yields the protein CASSQDRGFSYEQYF.

This clonotype is categorized as medium-sized. The chain carries TRBV15 and TRBJ1-2, with 7 bases that match TRBD1. This CDR3 contains 17 residues. The germline V gene has CDR1 LNHNV and CDR2 YYDKDF (reference sequence). The V segment lost 0 bases and the J segment 0 bases; nucleotides outside the gene matches: 7. The CDR3 sequence is CATSREWKGGANYGYTF. The CDR3 coding sequence is TGTGCCACCAGCAGAGAATGGAAAGGGGGCGCTAACTATGGCTACACCTTC.

This clonotype was observed at least ten times. The chain employs TRBV19 and TRBJ2-3; perhaps D is TRBD1 or TRBD2 (6 bases each). Germline V CDR1 and CDR2: LNHDA, SQIVND (reference sequence). V was pared by 0 bases and J by 4 bases, with 14 bases between. This CDR3 is built from 16 residues. Written as DNA, the CDR3 is TGTGCCAGTAGTATAGAACGGGGGCGGGGAGCAGATACGCAGTATTTT. Protein product: CASSIERGRGADTQYF.

This clonotype was recorded many times. The V gene is TRBV3-1, the J gene TRBJ1-1; possibly TRBD1 for D (6 bases). V lost 1 base and J 3 bases, leaving 9 bases between the germline ends. CDR3 length: 14 amino acids. In germline, CDR1 is LGHDT, CDR2 YNNKEL (reference sequence). DNA for the CDR3: TGTGCCAGCAGCCAAGGGCAGGGGCACACTGAAGCTTTCTTT. This sequence encodes CASSQGQGHTEAFF. The complete variable domain, with remaining parts taken from reference TRBV3-1 and TRBJ1-1, reads DTAVSQTPKYLVTQMGNDKSIKCEQNLGHDTMYWYKQDSKKFLKIMFSYNNKELIINETVPNRFSPKSPDKAHLNLHINSLELGDSAVYFCASSQGQGHTEAFFGQGTRLTVV.

This clonotype was recorded at least ten times. The chain employs TRBV7-3 and TRBJ1-1, with a weak D call TRBD1 (5 bases). This CDR3 is built from 13 residues. V was pared by 7 bases and J by 3 bases, with 12 bases between. In germline, CDR1 is SGHTA, CDR2 FQGTGA. The CDR3 nucleotides read TGTGCCAGCACCCTGGGGGAGGACACTGAAGCTTTCTTT. Protein sequence: CASTLGEDTEAFF.

The table lists this clonotype with many counts. The J gene is TRBJ1-5, the V gene TRBV12-3 or TRBV12-4; 9 bases are shared with TRBD1. The V gene end was trimmed by 6 bases and the J gene end by 3 bases; junction bases not matched to a gene: 6. This CDR3 has 15 residues. This chain's CDR3 is CASSLGQGPNQPQHF. CDR3 in DNA: TGTGCCAGCAGCCTGGGACAGGGCCCCAATCAGCCCCAGCATTTT.

This clonotype was observed at least ten times. This chain uses TRBV5-6 with TRBJ2-1; 8 nucleotides agree with TRBD2. Germline V lookup: CDR1 SGHDT, CDR2 YYEEEE. This CDR3 is 15 amino acids long. The J segment lost 7 bases and the V segment lost 5 bases, leaving 11 bases of the junction unmatched. As DNA, the CDR3 is TGTGCCAGCAGGGAGCGGGGGAAAGGTTTGAATGAGCAGTTCTTC. Protein sequence: CASRERGKGLNEQFF.

This clonotype occurred many times. This sequence joins TRBV20-1 and TRBJ2-5, with 7 bases matching TRBD2. CDR3 length: 14 residues. The V gene's germline CDR1 is DFQATT and CDR2 SNEGSKA (reference sequence). After removal of 1 base from V and 2 bases from J, the junction contained 4 bases not matched to a gene. This CDR3 is CSARAASGQETQYF. The CDR3 DNA sequence: TGCAGTGCTAGAGCTGCTAGCGGTCAAGAGACCCAGTACTTC.

This clonotype was seen ten or more times. One end of the junction does not line up with germline, which may come from a read error. The gene calls are TRBV10-3 and TRBJ1-3; D perhaps matches TRBD1 (5 bases). The CDR3 totals 14 residues. Germline V gives CDR1 ENHRY, CDR2 SYGVKD. CDR3 nucleotides: TGTGCCATCACTGAGGGGCTAGGTGGAAACACCATATATTTT. Its protein product is CAITEGLGGNTIYF.

This clonotype was counted at least ten times. The chain is built from TRBV6-5 and TRBJ1-2, with a weak D call TRBD1 (6 bases). Per germline, CDR1 MNHEY and CDR2 SVGAGI. This CDR3 is 11 amino acids long. With 8 bases removed from V and 7 bases from J, the gap between germline ends came to 11 bases. This CDR3 is CASGGARGYTF. For the CDR3, the DNA is TGTGCCAGCGGGGGGGCCCGTGGCTACACCTTC.

This clonotype has at least ten counts. Compared with germline, one end of the junction differs, possibly owing to a read error. The chain recombines TRBV4-2 with TRBJ2-5, with D tentatively TRBD2 (6 bases). The CDR3 has 16 residues. CDR1 and CDR2 from the germline V gene are LGHNA and YNFKEQ. CDR3 coding DNA: TGTGCCAGCAGCCAAGATAACCGGGACTGGGAAGACACCCAGTACTTT. Translation: CASSQDNRDWEDTQYF.

This clonotype has at least ten counts. Sequence at one end of the junction differs from germline and may be a read error. The rearrangement uses TRBV12-3 or TRBV12-4 and TRBJ2-1; TRBD1 might be the D (5 bases). This CDR3 contains 13 residues. The CDR3 spells CASSFQGYAEQFF. The CDR3 DNA follows: TGTGCAAGCAGCTTCCAGGGCTATGCTGAGCAGTTCTTC.

This clonotype is labeled medium-sized (0.01 to 0.1%). The genes are TRBV5-1 and TRBJ1-4; 10 bases fit TRBD1. Germline V gene data show CDR1 as SGHRS and CDR2 as YFSETQ. This CDR3 has 16 amino acids. V dropped 0 bases and J dropped 8; count of bases not matched to a gene: 7. The DNA for the CDR3 is TGCGCCAGCAGCTTGGCATGGACAGGGGGAGGGGAAAAACTGTTTTTT. The encoded protein is CASSLAWTGGGEKLFF.

This clonotype was seen many times. A read error may produce the germline difference seen at one junction end. The chain employs TRBV5-1 and TRBJ1-1; D may be TRBD1 (5 bases). This CDR3 comprises 14 residues. Germline V gene data show CDR1 as SGHRS and CDR2 as YFSETQ. The CDR3 DNA sequence: TGCGTCAGCAATGCTCCGGGACGGAACACTGATGCTTTCTTT. As protein: CVSNAPGRNTDAFF.

This clonotype was recorded at least ten times. The chain combines TRBV20-1 with TRBJ2-6, with 8 bases identical to TRBD1. The CDR3 has 15 amino acids. The germline CDR1 and CDR2 sequences are DFQATT and SNEGSKA (reference sequence). Trimming took 2 bases from V and 2 from J; bases not matched to a gene: 2. The CDR3 DNA reads TGCAGTGCTAGACAGGGGGCAACTGGGGCCAACGTCCTGACTTTC. Translating it yields CSARQGATGANVLTF.

This clonotype showed up many times. This chain uses TRBV23-1 with TRBJ2-2; no definite D call. TRBV23-1 qualifies as an ORF whose function is uncertain. V was pared by 6 bases and J by 0 bases, with 14 bases between. This CDR3 comprises 16 residues. CDR3 in amino acids: CASSPPARSNTGELFF. CDR3 coding DNA: TGCGCCAGCAGCCCTCCTGCAAGATCGAACACCGGGGAGCTGTTTTTT.